This T cell receptor (beta chain) was retrieved from a study of patients and donors after allogeneic stem cell transplantation (dated by TCRdb to 2018 to 2020). The library was obtained by RT-PCR. Sequencing relied on a NextSeq 550. TCRdb cleaned the public reads at Q25 with fastp, built clones with MiXCR and kept in-frame beta chains. Rows with one shared CDR3 protein collapse into an entry with the most common genes and DNA. The sample profile shows approximately 410,000 distinct CDR3 sequences; approximately 16% of them were found once. Just over 7% of the sample is held by the ten biggest clonotypes. CDR1 and CDR2, per the germline V gene, are MNHEY and SVGEGT. From its cysteine to its phenylalanine, the CDR3 spans 14 amino acids. Just CDR3 DNA is preserved here, 42 bases in frame from base 1. Unmatched junction bases come to 5, with V trimmed by 0 bases and J by 6 bases. This clonotype was picked up a small number of times. What antigen it recognizes has not been identified. Nothing much larger sits one base from this clone, and base qualities are not available.

Sequencing used blood, either unsorted or a sorted T cell fraction (not recorded which). This receptor was taken from a human donor who was either an allogeneic HSCT recipient or a stem cell or donor lymphocyte infusion donor (not recorded which). It is not recorded whose cells these are; they may come from a transplant donor. The chain was built from TRBV6-2 or TRBV6-3 and TRBJ2-7; 7 nucleotides in the junction match TRBD1. The nucleotide sequence reads TGTGCCAGCAGTTACTCGGGGACAGCATCCGAGCAGTACTTC. Translated, it reads CASSYSGTASEQYF.